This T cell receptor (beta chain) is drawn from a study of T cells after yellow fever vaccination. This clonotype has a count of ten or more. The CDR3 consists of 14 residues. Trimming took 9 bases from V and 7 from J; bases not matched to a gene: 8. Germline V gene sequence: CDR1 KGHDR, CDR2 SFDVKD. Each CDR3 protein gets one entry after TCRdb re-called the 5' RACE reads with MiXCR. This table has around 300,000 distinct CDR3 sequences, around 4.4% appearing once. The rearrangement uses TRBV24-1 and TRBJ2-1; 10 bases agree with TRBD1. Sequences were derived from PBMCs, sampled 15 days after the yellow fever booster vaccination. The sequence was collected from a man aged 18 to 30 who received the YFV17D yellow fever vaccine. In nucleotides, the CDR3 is TGTGCCACCCCCTCGGGACAGGGGAGGAATGAGCAGTTCTTC. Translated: CATPSGQGRNEQFF.